Listed below are T cell receptor beta chains from one sample, sequenced in a study of graft-versus-host responses after intestinal transplantation. These TCRs are of unknown antigen specificity. Clones were read by immunoSEQ multiplex PCR, and TCRdb kept only the in-frame ones, dropping some. Among under 150,000 clones listed, about nine tenths were seen once. This sample comprised unstimulated CD4+ T cells sorted from spleen or lymph node cells, obtained before intestinal transplant. These receptors all come from a human donor who received an intestinal transplant. Each CDR3 is given with its conserved first and last residue. The order of the fields is clone size, J gene, V gene, D gene, CDR3 DNA, CDR3 protein. D genes are given only for firm matches. Size is stated for part of the rows, as once, few or many counts, or as a class when the clone is expanded.

few TRBJ2-7 TRBV2 TRBD1 TGTGCCAGCAGTAGACAGGGTAGCCACGAGCAGTACTTC CASSRQGSHEQYF
. TRBJ1-3 TRBV6-1 . TGTGCCAGCAGTGAGAGTCTTCGGGGGGCGTATGGAAACACCATATATTTT CASSESLRGAYGNTIYF
. TRBJ2-3 TRBV7-9 TRBD2 TGTGCCAGCAGCTGGGCCAGACTAGCGACAGATACGCAGTATTTT CASSWARLATDTQYF
. TRBJ2-2 TRBV5-1 . TGCGCCAGCAGCCATAACGGACAACAGGACGCGAACACCGGGGAGCTGTTTTTT CASSHNGQQDANTGELFF
. TRBJ1-6 TRBV27 . TGTGCCAGCAGCCCCGCCGTCGGGAACTACGGACCCCTCCACTTT CASSPAVGNYGPLHF
few TRBJ2-7 TRBV5-1 TRBD1 TGCGCCAGCAGCCCCCGGGACAGGGCAGGCGAGCAGTACTTC CASSPRDRAGEQYF
. TRBJ1-1 TRBV18 . TGTGCCAGCTCACCACCGTCGGTGGAGTTTGCTTTCTTT CASSPPSVEFAFF
. TRBJ1-1 TRBV29-1 TRBD1 TGCAGCGTTGACAGAGGGACAGGGAGGGCTTTCTTT CSVDRGTGRAFF
. TRBJ2-3 TRBV29-1 . TGCAGCCCTAAAAAGGTTCTAGCCACAGATACGCAGTATTTT CSPKKVLATDTQYF
. TRBJ1-5 TRBV5-1 . TGCGCCAGCAGCTTGGACGGGGGCGGGGGTCAGCCCCAGCATTTT CASSLDGGGGQPQHF
. TRBJ1-5 TRBV15 . TGTGCCACCAGCAGAGGCGAAGCCTTTGATCAGCCCCAGCATTTT CATSRGEAFDQPQHF
. TRBJ2-7 TRBV7-2 . TGTGCCAGCAACTCCCGACTACCCTACGAGCAGTACTTC CASNSRLPYEQYF
once TRBJ1-1 TRBV5-6 . TGTGCCAGCAGCTTGAACCGGGGAAACGTGAACACTGAAGCTTTCTTT CASSLNRGNVNTEAFF
. TRBJ1-1 TRBV7-9 TRBD1 TGTGCCAGCAGCTTAAGCATTCAGAGACAGGGAGCTTTCTTT CASSLSIQRQGAFF
. TRBJ2-7 TRBV5-1 TRBD1 TGCGCCAGCAGCTTGCGGGACAGGGACTACGAGCAGTACTTC CASSLRDRDYEQYF
. TRBJ2-1 TRBV7-2 TRBD2 TGTGCCAGCAGCTTAGATAGCGGGGTCTACAATGAGCAGTTCTTC CASSLDSGVYNEQFF
. TRBJ2-1 TRBV7-8 . TGTGCCAGCAGACAAACGGGACTCCCAGCTTTGGAGCAGTTCTTC CASRQTGLPALEQFF
. TRBJ1-1 TRBV5-4 . TGTGCCAGCCAGGGTGTCAGCTCGACTGAAGCTTTCTTT CASQGVSSTEAFF
. TRBJ2-7 TRBV28 . TGTGCCAGCAGTTCCCAGACTGGCAGCTCCTACGAGCAGTACTTC CASSSQTGSSYEQYF
. TRBJ2-7 TRBV4-3 TRBD1 TGCGCCAGCAGCCAACATTGGACAGGGGGCTACGAGCAGTACTTC CASSQHWTGGYEQYF
. TRBJ2-7 TRBV19 . TGTGCCAGTAGTCCTCCGACCGTCCCTACGGGCGAGCAGTACTTC CASSPPTVPTGEQYF
. TRBJ2-7 TRBV28 TRBD2 TGTGCGGGAAGCGGGAACTCCTACGAGCAGTACTTC CAGSGNSYEQYF
once TRBJ2-7 TRBV7-2 TRBD1 TGTGCCAGCAGCCCACAACAGGGGTGGACCTACGAGCAGTACTTC CASSPQQGWTYEQYF
. TRBJ2-5 TRBV19 TRBD1 TGTGCCAGTAGCAGACAGGGTCCCGTATTAGAGACCCAGTACTTC CASSRQGPVLETQYF
. TRBJ1-6 TRBV7-2 TRBD1 TGTGCCAGCAGCTTAGAGAGACAGGGTAGTTCACCCCTCCACTTT CASSLERQGSSPLHF
. TRBJ2-1 TRBV10-3 TRBD2 TGTGCCATCAGTGACACCGGGACTAGCGGTAGGAATGAGCAGTTCTTC CAISDTGTSGRNEQFF
once TRBJ2-1 TRBV11-2 . TGTGCCAGCAGCCCCCGTCCTTACAATGAGCAGTTCTTC CASSPRPYNEQFF